Included here is one T cell receptor (beta chain) sequence, with context. As yet, its antigen is unknown. Germline and junction disagree at one end, which may indicate a read error. This record belongs to a study of cytomegalovirus exposure and HLA in healthy donors. The CDR3 is 14 residues long. The germline CDR1 and CDR2 sequences are SGHTA and FQGNSA. PCR employed 60 Vbeta and 13 Jbeta primers. TCRdb's copy holds only in-frame clones and misses some; the assay was immunoSEQ multiplex PCR. The sample yields under 200,000 clones, 70% to 90% seen once. Study-wide results and limits: It was 150 to 200 TCR beta chains that were listed as cytomegalovirus-associated. Immune exposure was documented only through CMV serostatus. Later analysis showed TCR association rates varying by HLA locus, highest for DRB1 and lowest for HLA-C. Later findings reportedly placed an Asian-associated ancestry cluster below the roughly 730-donor mean for N-insertions.

Sequenced input: PBMCs. This TCR was sampled from a man between 18 and 29 years old in good health and CMV-seropositive. The chain uses TRBV7-2 and TRBJ2-3; 9 bases match TRBD2. CDR3 loop: CASSLGPSGVDLGF. In nucleotides, the CDR3 is TGTGCCAGCAGCTTAGGTCCTAGCGGGGTCGACTTGGGTTTT.